The subject of this entry is one T cell receptor beta chain. Its antigen is unknown. V was cut by 3 bases and J by 5 bases, with 16 bases left in between. Germline V gene lookup returns CDR1 DFQATT and CDR2 SNEGSKA (reference sequence). This CDR3 has 14 amino acids. From the 5' RACE reads, TCRdb called clonotypes with MiXCR, one entry per CDR3 protein. The repertoire has hundreds of thousands of distinct CDR3 sequences, roughly 12% of them found once; the top ten carry under 15%. This sample was included in a study of T cells after yellow fever vaccination. Study-level results: Researchers noted that a small share of clonotypes showed up in both CD4 and CD8 compartments.

The specimen was PBMCs, collected on the day of the yellow fever booster vaccination. The chain has TRBV20-1 and TRBJ2-5; D might be TRBD2 (5 bases). This TCR derives from a man younger than 40 who received the YFV17D yellow fever vaccine. The CDR3 reads CSARDRGPGETQYF. CDR3 DNA sequence: TGCAGTGCTAGGGATCGAGGGCCGGGGGAGACCCAGTACTTC.